The next 12 T cell receptor beta chains were all read from a single sample in a study of PD-1 blockade in classical Hodgkin lymphoma. Time point defined: cycle 4 day 1 (C4D1), after more than five weeks of nivolumab. Patients all relapsed after autologous stem cell transplantation, and there was variation in brentuximab vedotin exposure. The repertoire was sequenced with immunoSEQ multiplex PCR; TCRdb's copy has only in-frame clones and lacks some. The table has 75,000 to 100,000 clones, about 92% seen once. The source was peripheral blood mononuclear cells (PBMCs), collected before the fourth cycle of nivolumab. The receptors were sampled from a human donor with classical Hodgkin lymphoma.

This chain connects TRBV19 to TRBJ2-1; possible D gene TRBD2, 6 bases. The germline V and J ends were trimmed by 4 bases and 9 bases, with 22 bases remaining between them. The CDR3 contains 16 residues. Germline assignment: CDR1 LNHDA and CDR2 SQIVND (reference sequence). CDR3 nucleotide sequence: TGTGCCAGTAGTACCAGACTAGTGGCGAGGGCGGGTGAGCAGTTCTTC. Its translation is CASSTRLVARAGEQFF. The full variable domain, its missing parts supplied by reference TRBV19 and TRBJ2-1, is DGGITQSPKYLFRKEGQNVTLSCEQNLNHDAMYWYRQDPGQGLRLIYYSQIVNDFQKGDIAEGYSVSREKKESFPLTVTSAQKNPTAFYLCASSTRLVARAGEQFFGPGTRLTVL.

V and J are TRBV5-1 and TRBJ2-2; D might be TRBD2 (6 bases). V was cut by 4 bases and J by 4 bases, with 8 bases left in between. Germline-derived CDR1 and CDR2 are SGHRS and YFSETQ. There are 13 residues in the CDR3. CDR3 region: CASSRDFTGELFF. In nucleotides, the CDR3 is TGCGCCAGCAGCCGGGACTTCACCGGGGAGCTGTTTTTT. Full variable domain (outside the CDR3, taken from reference TRBV5-1 and TRBJ2-2): KAGVTQTPRYLIKTRGQQVTLSCSPISGHRSVSWYQQTPGQGLQFLFEYFSETQRNKGNFPGRFSGRQFSNSRSEMNVSTLELGDSALYLCASSRDFTGELFFGEGSRLTVL.

The V and J genes are TRBV4-1 and TRBJ1-5; D is uncertain. The germline V and J ends were trimmed by 3 bases and 5 bases, with 14 bases remaining between them. Germline CDR1 is MGHRA and CDR2 is YSYEKL. The CDR3 runs to 15 residues. CDR3 in amino acids: CASSHLRSGDQPQHF. The CDR3 DNA reads TGCGCCAGCAGCCATTTGAGGTCCGGGGATCAGCCCCAGCATTTT.

This chain connects TRBV5-8 to TRBJ1-3, with TRBD1 matching 8 bases. CDR3 length equals 20 residues. Germline assignment: CDR1 SGHTS and CDR2 YDEGEE. Trimming at V came to 1 base and at J to 1 base, leaving 16 bases not matched to a gene. DNA for the CDR3: TGTGCCAGCAGCTTGCCAGGGCGTTTTGGACAGGGACAATCTGGAAACACCATATATTTT. It yields the protein CASSLPGRFGQGQSGNTIYF.

V gene TRBV10-2 combines with J gene TRBJ2-1, with a possible D match to TRBD1 (6 bases). Germline V gene sequence: CDR1 WSHSY, CDR2 SAAADI. V lost 4 bases, J lost 8 bases, and 12 bases lay in between. The CDR3 covers 13 residues. The CDR3 spells CASSVQGIDEQFF. CDR3 coding DNA: TGCGCCAGCAGTGTCCAGGGGATCGATGAGCAGTTCTTC.

The chain couples TRBV30 to TRBJ2-7; 8 bases map to TRBD1. This CDR3 is built from 14 residues. Germline V gene sequence: CDR1 GTSNPN, CDR2 SVGIG (reference sequence). Trimming cost V 0 bases and J 4 bases; bases outside gene matches: 5. CDR3 in amino acids: CAWSVQGASYEQYF. CDR3 bases: TGTGCCTGGAGTGTTCAGGGGGCATCTTACGAGCAGTACTTC.

The chain carries TRBV30 and TRBJ1-1, with D unresolved. This CDR3 is built from 13 residues. Trimming shortened V by 0 bases and J by 3 bases, and 8 bases separated the two germline ends. Germline assignment: CDR1 GTSNPN and CDR2 SVGIG (reference sequence). CDR3 DNA sequence: TGTGCCTGGAGTGTTTTGTGGGACACTGAAGCTTTCTTT. It specifies CAWSVLWDTEAFF.

This rearrangement joins TRBV6-5 to TRBJ2-2; D not certain. This CDR3 is 15 amino acids long. V gave up 0 bases and J gave up 1 base, with 6 bases separating them. Germline V lookup: CDR1 MNHEY, CDR2 SVGAGI. Here the CDR3 DNA reads TGTGCCAGCAGTTACTCGAACCTGAACACCGGGGAGCTGTTTTTT. Protein product: CASSYSNLNTGELFF.

The rearrangement joins TRBV27 to TRBJ2-7, with D possibly TRBD2 on 5 matching bases. Per germline, CDR1 MNHEY and CDR2 SMNVEV (reference sequence). The CDR3 runs 13 residues. The V end was cut by 7 bases, the J end by 6 bases, with 16 bases between. CDR3 in amino acids: CASTMRAGREQYF. DNA of the CDR3: TGTGCCAGCACCATGAGGGCAGGCCGCGAGCAGTACTTC.

V gene TRBV6-1 combines with J gene TRBJ1-5, with D unresolved. The CDR3 is 17 residues long. Trimming shortened V by 1 base and J by 9 bases, and 22 bases separated the two germline ends. The germline V gene has CDR1 MNHNS and CDR2 SASEGT. Written as DNA, the CDR3 is TGTGCCAGCAGTGAAGGAGGGAAGGGAAGGGTTGTATGGCCCCAGCATTTT. Protein: CASSEGGKGRVVWPQHF.

The chain has TRBV27 and TRBJ2-7; 9 nucleotides match TRBD1. The CDR3 covers 13 residues. The junction had 2 bases not matched to a gene; V was cut back by 2 bases and J by 6 bases. Per the germline V gene, CDR1 is MNHEY and CDR2 is SMNVEV (reference sequence). The CDR3 region is CASSLRGQGEQYF. The CDR3 nucleotides read TGTGCCAGCAGTTTAAGGGGACAGGGCGAGCAGTACTTC.

The rearrangement joins TRBV28 to TRBJ1-5; D is unresolved. The germline CDR1 and CDR2 sequences are MDHEN and SYDVKM. The CDR3 consists of 15 residues. Trimming stripped 6 bases from V and 0 bases from J, with 12 bases between. The CDR3: CASSPGPSSNQPQHF. As DNA, the CDR3 is TGTGCCAGCAGCCCCGGACCGAGTAGCAATCAGCCCCAGCATTTT.